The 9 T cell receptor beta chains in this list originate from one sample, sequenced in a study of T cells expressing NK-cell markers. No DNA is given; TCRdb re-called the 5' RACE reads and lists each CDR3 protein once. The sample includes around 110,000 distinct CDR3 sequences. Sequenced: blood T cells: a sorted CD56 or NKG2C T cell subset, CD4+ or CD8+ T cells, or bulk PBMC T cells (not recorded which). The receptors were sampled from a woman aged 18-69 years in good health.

The CDR3 sequence is CASSPGTAADTQYF. The chain couples TRBV25-1 to TRBJ2-3; the D call from TCRdb, TRBD1, cannot be confirmed without DNA. Germline V gene data show CDR1 as MGHDK and CDR2 as SYGVNS. The CDR3 consists of 14 residues. Full variable domain (missing parts from reference TRBV25-1 and TRBJ2-3): EADIYQTPRYLVIGTGKKITLECSQTMGHDKMYWYQQDPGMELHLIHYSYGVNSTEKGDLSSESTVSRIRTEHFPLTLESARPSHTSQYLCASSPGTAADTQYFGPGTRLTVL.

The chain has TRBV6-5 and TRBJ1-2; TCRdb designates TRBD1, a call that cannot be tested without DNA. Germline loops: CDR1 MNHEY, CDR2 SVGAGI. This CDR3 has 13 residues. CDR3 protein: CASSWGRNYGYTF.

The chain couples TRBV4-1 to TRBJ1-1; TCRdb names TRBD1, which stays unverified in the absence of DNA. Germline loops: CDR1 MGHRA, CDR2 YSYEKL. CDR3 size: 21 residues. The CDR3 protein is CASSQDLSTTGTGGIVDEAFF.

The CDR3 loop is CSVGGTLTEMNTEAFF. The V gene is TRBV29-1, the J gene TRBJ1-1; TCRdb outputs TRBD1, but without DNA this stays unchecked. The germline gives CDR1 SQVTM, CDR2 ANQGSEA. The CDR3 extends over 16 amino acids.

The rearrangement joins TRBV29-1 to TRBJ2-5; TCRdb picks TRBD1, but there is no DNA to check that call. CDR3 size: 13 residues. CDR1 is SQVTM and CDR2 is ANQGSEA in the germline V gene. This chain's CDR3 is CSIGPDNQETQYF.

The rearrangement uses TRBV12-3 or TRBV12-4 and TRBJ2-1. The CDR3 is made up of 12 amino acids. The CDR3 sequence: CASSLTLVEQFF.

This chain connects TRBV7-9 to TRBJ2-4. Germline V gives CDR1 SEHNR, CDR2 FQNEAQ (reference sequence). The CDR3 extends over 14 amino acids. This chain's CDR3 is CASSPRVAKNIQYF.

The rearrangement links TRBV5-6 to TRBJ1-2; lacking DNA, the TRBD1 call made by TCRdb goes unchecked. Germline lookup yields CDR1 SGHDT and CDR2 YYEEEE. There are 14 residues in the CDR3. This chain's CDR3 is CASSLDGDGYGYTF.

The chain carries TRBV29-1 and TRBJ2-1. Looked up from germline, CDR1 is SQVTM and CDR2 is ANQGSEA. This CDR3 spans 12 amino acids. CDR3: CSVEQVYNDQFF.